This T cell receptor beta chain stems from a study of molecular identifiers for immune sequencing clone quantification. The naive CD8 libraries originated from between roughly 20,000 and 1,100,000 sorted cells and drew on 10%, 30% or 50% RNA. Bulk libraries came from a prior protocol with listed TCR primers. TCRdb recomputed calls from the PCR reads with MiXCR, one row per CDR3 protein. The sample records approximately 320,000 distinct CDR3 sequences, 24% being singletons. This CDR3 spans 15 amino acids. The V segment lost 4 bases and the J segment 5 bases; nucleotides outside the gene matches: 8. Germline V lookup: CDR1 SGDLS, CDR2 YYNGEE.

Input material: naive CD8+ T cells from blood, with Jurkat cell RNA spiked in. Subset noted: FACS-sorted CD8+CD4-CCR7+CD45RA+ naive T cells. The chain links TRBV9 to TRBJ1-1, with TRBD1 matching 10 bases. This TCR derives from a human donor in good health. Some libraries in this study had Jurkat cell RNA spiked in. The CDR3 nucleotides read TGTGCCAGCAGCATGACCGGGACAGGGGCAACTGAAGCTTTCTTT. Residues: CASSMTGTGATEAFF.